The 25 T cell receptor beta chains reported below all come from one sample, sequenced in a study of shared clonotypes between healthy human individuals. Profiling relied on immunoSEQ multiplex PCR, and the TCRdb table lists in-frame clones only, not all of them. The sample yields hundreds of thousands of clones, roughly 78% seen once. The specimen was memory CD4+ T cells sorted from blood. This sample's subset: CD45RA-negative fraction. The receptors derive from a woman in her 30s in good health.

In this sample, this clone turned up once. The CDR3 nucleotides read TGTGCCAGCAGCCAAGACGGGGGGGGCAGGGCTTATAGCAATCAGCCCCAGCATTTT. Its translation is CASSQDGGGRAYSNQPQHF. This sequence joins TRBV4-2 and TRBJ1-5, with D tentatively TRBD1 (6 bases). The CDR3 runs 19 residues. V was trimmed by 0 bases and J by 0 bases, leaving 18 bases between them. Germline CDR1 and CDR2: LGHNA and YNFKEQ.

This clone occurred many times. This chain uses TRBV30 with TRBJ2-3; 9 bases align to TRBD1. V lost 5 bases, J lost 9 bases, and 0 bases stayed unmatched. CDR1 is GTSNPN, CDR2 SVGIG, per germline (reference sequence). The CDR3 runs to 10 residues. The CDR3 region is CAWGTGTQYF. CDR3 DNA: TGTGCCTGGGGGACAGGGACGCAGTATTTT.

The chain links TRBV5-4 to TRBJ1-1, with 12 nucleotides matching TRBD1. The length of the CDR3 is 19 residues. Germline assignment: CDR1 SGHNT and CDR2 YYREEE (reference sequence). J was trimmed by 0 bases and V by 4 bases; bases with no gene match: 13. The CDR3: CASSRSSPGQGAMNTEAFF. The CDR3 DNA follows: TGTGCCAGCAGCCGAAGTTCTCCGGGACAGGGGGCCATGAACACTGAAGCTTTCTTT.

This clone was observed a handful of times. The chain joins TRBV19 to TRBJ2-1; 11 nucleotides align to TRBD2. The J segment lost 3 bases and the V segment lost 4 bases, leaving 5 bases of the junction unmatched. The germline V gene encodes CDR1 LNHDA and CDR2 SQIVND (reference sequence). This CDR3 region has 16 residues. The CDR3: CASSSSGRGDYNEQFF. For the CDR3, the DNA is TGTGCCAGTAGTAGTAGCGGGAGGGGGGACTACAATGAGCAGTTCTTC.

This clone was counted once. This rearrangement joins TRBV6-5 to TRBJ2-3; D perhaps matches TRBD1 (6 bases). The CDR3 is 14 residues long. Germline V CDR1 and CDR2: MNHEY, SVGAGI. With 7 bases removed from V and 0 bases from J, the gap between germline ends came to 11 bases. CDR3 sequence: CASKRQESTDTQYF. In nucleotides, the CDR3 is TGTGCCAGCAAGAGACAGGAAAGCACAGATACGCAGTATTTT.

CDR3 nucleotides: TGTGCCAGCAGCCCGAGACAGGCAGGTGAAAAACTGTTTTTT. This translates into CASSPRQAGEKLFF. V usage is TRBV7-9 and J usage is TRBJ1-4; the D gene is possibly TRBD1 (6 bases). Germline loops: CDR1 SEHNR, CDR2 FQNEAQ (reference sequence). The CDR3 totals 14 residues. The V end was cut by 5 bases, the J end by 7 bases, with 14 bases between.

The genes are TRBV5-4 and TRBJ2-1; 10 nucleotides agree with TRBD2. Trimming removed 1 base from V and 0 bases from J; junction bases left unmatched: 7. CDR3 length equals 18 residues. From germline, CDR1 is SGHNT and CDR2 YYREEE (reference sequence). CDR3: CASSLSWASGSSYNEQFF. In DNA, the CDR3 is TGTGCCAGCAGCTTGAGTTGGGCTAGCGGGAGCTCCTACAATGAGCAGTTCTTC.

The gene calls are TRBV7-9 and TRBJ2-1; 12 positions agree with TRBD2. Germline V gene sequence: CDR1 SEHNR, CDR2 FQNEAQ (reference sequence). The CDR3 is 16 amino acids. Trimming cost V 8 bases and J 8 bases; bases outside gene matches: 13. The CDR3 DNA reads TGTGCCAGCTCAATCTGGGGGACTAGCGGGCGGGATGAGCAGTTCTTC. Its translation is CASSIWGTSGRDEQFF.

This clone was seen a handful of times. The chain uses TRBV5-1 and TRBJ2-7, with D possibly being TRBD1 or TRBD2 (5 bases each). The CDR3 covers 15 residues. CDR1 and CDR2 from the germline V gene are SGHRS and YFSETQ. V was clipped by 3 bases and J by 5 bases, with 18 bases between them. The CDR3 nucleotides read TGCGCCAGCAGCTCCGGAGACCGGGACGGGAACGAGCAGTACTTC. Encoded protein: CASSSGDRDGNEQYF.

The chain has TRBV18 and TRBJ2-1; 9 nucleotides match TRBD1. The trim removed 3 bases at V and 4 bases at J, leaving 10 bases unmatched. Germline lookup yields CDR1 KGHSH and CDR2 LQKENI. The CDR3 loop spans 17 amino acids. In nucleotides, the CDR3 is TGTGCCAGCTCACCCCTTCATCGGACAGGGGAATACAATGAGCAGTTCTTC. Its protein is CASSPLHRTGEYNEQFF.

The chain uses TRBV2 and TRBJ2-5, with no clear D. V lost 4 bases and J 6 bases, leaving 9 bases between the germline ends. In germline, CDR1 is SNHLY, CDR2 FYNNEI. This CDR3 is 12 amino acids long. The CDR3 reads CASSGRGQTQYF. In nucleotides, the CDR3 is TGTGCCAGCAGTGGACGTGGGCAGACCCAGTACTTC.

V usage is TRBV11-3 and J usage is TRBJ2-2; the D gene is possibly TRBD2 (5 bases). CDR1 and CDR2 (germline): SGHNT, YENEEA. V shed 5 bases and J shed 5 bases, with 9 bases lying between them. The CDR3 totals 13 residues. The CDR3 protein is CASSLQRTGELFF. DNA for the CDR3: TGTGCCAGCAGCCTTCAGCGGACCGGGGAGCTGTTTTTT.

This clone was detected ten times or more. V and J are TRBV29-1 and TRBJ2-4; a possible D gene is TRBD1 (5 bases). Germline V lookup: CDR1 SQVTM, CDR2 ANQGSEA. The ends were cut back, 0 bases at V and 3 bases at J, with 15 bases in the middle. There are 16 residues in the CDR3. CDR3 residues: CSVEDQAGSGKNIQYF. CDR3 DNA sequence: TGCAGCGTTGAAGATCAGGCAGGGTCGGGCAAAAACATTCAGTACTTC.

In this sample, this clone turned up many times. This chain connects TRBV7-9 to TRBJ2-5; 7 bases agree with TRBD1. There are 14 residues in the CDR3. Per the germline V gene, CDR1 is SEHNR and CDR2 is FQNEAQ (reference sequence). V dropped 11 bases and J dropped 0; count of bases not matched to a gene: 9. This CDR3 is CAARGTENQETQYF. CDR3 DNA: TGTGCCGCGAGGGGGACAGAGAACCAAGAGACCCAGTACTTC. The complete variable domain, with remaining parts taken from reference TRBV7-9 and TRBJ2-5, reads DTGVSQNPRHKITKRGQNVTFRCDPISEHNRLYWYRQTLGQGPEFLTYFQNEAQLEKSRLLSDRFSAERPKGSFSTLEIQRTEQGDSAMYLCAARGTENQETQYFGPGTRLLVL.

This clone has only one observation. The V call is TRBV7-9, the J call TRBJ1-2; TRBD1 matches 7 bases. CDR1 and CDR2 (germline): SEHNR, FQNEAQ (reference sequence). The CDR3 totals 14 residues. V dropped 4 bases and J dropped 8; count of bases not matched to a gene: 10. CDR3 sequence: CASSSNRDSEGYTF. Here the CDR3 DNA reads TGTGCCAGCAGCTCAAACCGGGACAGTGAGGGCTACACCTTC.

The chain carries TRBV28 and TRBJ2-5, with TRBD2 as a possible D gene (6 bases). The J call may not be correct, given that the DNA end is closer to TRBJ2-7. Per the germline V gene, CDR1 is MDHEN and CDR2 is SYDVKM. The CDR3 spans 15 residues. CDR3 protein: CASSSTPGDSYEQYF. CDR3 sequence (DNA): TGTGCCAGCAGTTCCACACCGGGGGACTCCTACGAGCAGTACTTC.

CDR3 in amino acids: CASSQVLTGRTEAFF. In DNA form, the CDR3 reads TGCGCCAGCAGTCAAGTCCTGACAGGGCGAACTGAAGCTTTCTTT. The chain combines TRBV23-1 with TRBJ1-1, with TRBD1 identical over 7 bases. TRBV23-1 is classed as an ORF, of uncertain function. The CDR3 runs to 15 residues. Unmatched junction bases numbered 8, after V lost 2 bases and J lost 5 bases.

CDR3 in amino acids: CASSLEAGDIDTQYF. DNA of the CDR3: TGCGCCAGCAGCTTGGAAGCGGGAGACATAGATACGCAGTATTTT. This chain links TRBV5-1 with TRBJ2-3, with 8 bases matching TRBD2. V shed 0 bases, J shed 5 bases, and the junction held 5 bases outside the gene matches. The germline CDR1 and CDR2 sequences are SGHRS and YFSETQ. This CDR3 comprises 15 residues.

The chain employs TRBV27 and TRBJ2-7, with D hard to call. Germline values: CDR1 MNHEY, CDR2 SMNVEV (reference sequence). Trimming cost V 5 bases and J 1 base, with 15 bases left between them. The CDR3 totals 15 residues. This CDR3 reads CASSPRLGGSYEQYF. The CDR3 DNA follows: TGTGCCAGCAGTCCCCGGCTGGGCGGATCCTACGAGCAGTACTTC.

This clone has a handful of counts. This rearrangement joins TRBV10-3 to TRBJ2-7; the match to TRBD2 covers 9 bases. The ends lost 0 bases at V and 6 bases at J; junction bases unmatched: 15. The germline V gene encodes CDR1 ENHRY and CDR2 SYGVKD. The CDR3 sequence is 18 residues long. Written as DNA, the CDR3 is TGTGCCATCAGTGAGTCAAGTCCAATTGCGGGACTAGCTATCGAGCAGTACTTC. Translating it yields CAISESSPIAGLAIEQYF.

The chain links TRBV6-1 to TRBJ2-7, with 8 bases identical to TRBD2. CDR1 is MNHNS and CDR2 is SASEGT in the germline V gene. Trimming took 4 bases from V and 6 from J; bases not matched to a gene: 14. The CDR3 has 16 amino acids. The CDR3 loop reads CASSVVAGRVSSEQYF. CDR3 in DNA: TGTGCCAGCAGTGTAGTAGCGGGACGTGTTAGCTCCGAGCAGTACTTC.

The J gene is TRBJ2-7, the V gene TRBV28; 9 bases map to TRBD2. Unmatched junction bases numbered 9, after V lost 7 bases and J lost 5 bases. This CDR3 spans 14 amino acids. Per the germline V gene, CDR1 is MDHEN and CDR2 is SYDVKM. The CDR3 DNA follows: TGTGCCAGCAACTTGGGCGGGAGGGCGAACGAGCAGTACTTC. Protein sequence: CASNLGGRANEQYF. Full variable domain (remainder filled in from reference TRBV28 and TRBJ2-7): DVKVTQSSRYLVKRTGEKVFLECVQDMDHENMFWYRQDPGLGLRLIYFSYDVKMKEKGDIPEGYSVSREKKERFSLILESASTNQTSMYLCASNLGGRANEQYFGPGTRLTVT.

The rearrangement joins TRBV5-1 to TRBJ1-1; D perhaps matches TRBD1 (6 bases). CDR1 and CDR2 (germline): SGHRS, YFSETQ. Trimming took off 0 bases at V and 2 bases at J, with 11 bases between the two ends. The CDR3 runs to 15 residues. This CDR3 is CASSLGYRENTEAFF. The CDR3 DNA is TGCGCCAGCAGCTTGGGGTACAGGGAAAACACTGAAGCTTTCTTT.

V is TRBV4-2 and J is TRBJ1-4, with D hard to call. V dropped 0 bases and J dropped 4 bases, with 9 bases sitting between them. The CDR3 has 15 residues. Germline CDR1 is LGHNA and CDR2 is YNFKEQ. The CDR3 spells CASSQDIKSNEKLFF. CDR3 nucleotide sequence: TGTGCCAGCAGCCAAGATATCAAGAGTAATGAAAAACTGTTTTTT.

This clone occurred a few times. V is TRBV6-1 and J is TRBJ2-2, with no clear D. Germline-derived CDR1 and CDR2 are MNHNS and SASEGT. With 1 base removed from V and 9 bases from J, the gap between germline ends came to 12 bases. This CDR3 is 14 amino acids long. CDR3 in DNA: TGTGCCAGCAGTGAAGATATAAGAAGCCGGGAGCTGTTTTTT. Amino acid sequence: CASSEDIRSRELFF.